This TCR beta chain is from a study of T-cell memory formation after mild COVID-19. Overall study results and limits: A second wave expanding day 15 to 37 was CD4+-biased; contracting clones were balanced. Pre-infection memory showed some responding clones, and this suggested that cross-reactive memory joined.

In germline, CDR1 is MNHNS, CDR2 SASEGT. V dropped 2 bases and J dropped 6 bases, with 14 bases sitting between them. This CDR3 region has 15 residues. TCRdb passed the 5' RACE reads through MiXCR, listing each CDR3 protein once. This sample yields 300,000 to 400,000 distinct CDR3 sequences, of which 10% to 15% are seen a single time; about a fifth belongs to the top ten. This clonotype was seen more than once but under ten times. No antigen is known for it. The sample consisted of PBMCs or a T cell subset sorted from them (not recorded which). The TCR was taken from a man between 18 and 29 years old who had mild COVID-19 (a few samples of this study predate the infection). Cell type and time point are not known. The rearrangement links TRBV6-1 to TRBJ1-5; maybe TRBD1 (5 bases). The CDR3 nucleotides are TGTGCCAGCAGTGAATCGGGGGGGAAGCGTCAGCCCCAGCATTTT. This sequence encodes CASSESGGKRQPQHF.